This note documents a single T cell receptor beta chain sequence. These data originate in a study of blood T cell repertoires in COVID-19. Study summary: The United States, Italy and Spain provided the acute and convalescent COVID-19 samples. Nucleic acid was either cDNA or gDNA, and it came from T cells, B-cell-depleted T cells, or PBMCs.

Germline-derived CDR1 and CDR2 are LNHDA and SQIVND (reference sequence). V lost 1 base and J lost 2; bases outside the gene matches: 0. This CDR3 region has 14 residues. Original data processing: Amplification with reference gene primers provided the estimates of nucleated cell counts. The method was immunoSEQ multiplex PCR; TCRdb's version includes in-frame clones alone and lacks a portion of them. The V and J calls and clone size were taken over from that table, and D and trimming were inferred from the DNA. The sample records hundreds of thousands of clones, more than 80% being singletons. Sequenced input: peripheral blood. The chain carries TRBV19 and TRBJ2-7; 9 nucleotides align to TRBD2. This TCR was sampled from a woman in her twenties or thirties with active or convalescent COVID-19. DNA for the CDR3: TGTGCCAGTAGTATAGCTAGCGGGGCCTACGAGCAGTACTTC. Its protein product is CASSIASGAYEQYF.